One sample yielded the 24 T cell receptor beta chains listed below, sequenced in a study of beta chain features in type 1 diabetes. Every bit of the isolated RNA underwent reverse transcription, so sequencing read expressed TCRB transcripts. Profiling relied on immunoSEQ multiplex PCR, and the TCRdb table lists in-frame clones only, not all of them. The data contain about 210,000 clones, 11% of them singletons. Sequencing was performed on central memory CD4+ T cells from blood. These receptors came from a man younger than 35 in good health.

J is TRBJ2-1 and V is TRBV4-1; 11 bases align to TRBD1. CDR3 size: 16 residues. Germline CDR1 and CDR2: MGHRA and YSYEKL. V lost 1 base, J lost 3 bases, and 2 bases stayed unmatched. CDR3 nucleotide sequence: TGCGCCAGCAGCCAAGTAGGGACAGGGGGCTACAATGAGCAGTTCTTC. Its protein is CASSQVGTGGYNEQFF.

The chain has TRBV27 and TRBJ2-5; D is perhaps TRBD1 (5 bases). The V end lost 4 bases, the J end lost 3 bases, and 15 bases lay between the germline ends. This CDR3 comprises 15 residues. In germline, CDR1 is MNHEY, CDR2 SMNVEV (reference sequence). CDR3 in DNA: TGTGCCAGCAGTTCCCTTGGGGCAGGCGAAGAGACCCAGTACTTC. Translating it yields CASSSLGAGEETQYF.

The chain employs TRBV2 and TRBJ2-1, with D possibly TRBD1 on 6 matching bases. In germline, CDR1 is SNHLY, CDR2 FYNNEI. This CDR3 region has 15 residues. V gave up 3 bases and J gave up 5 bases, with 14 bases separating them. The CDR3 bases are TGTGCCAGCAGTGACCAGGGGTACATAAACAATGAGCAGTTCTTC. Translating gives CASSDQGYINNEQFF.

This clone was recorded at least ten times. V is TRBV10-3 and J is TRBJ2-1; 8 bases line up with TRBD2. The CDR3 consists of 12 residues. Germline V gene sequence: CDR1 ENHRY, CDR2 SYGVKD. V lost 10 bases and J lost 10; bases outside the gene matches: 9. CDR3 nucleotide sequence: TGTGCCACCAAGACTAGCGAATGGGAGCAGTTCTTC. Protein product: CATKTSEWEQFF.

Note on this clone: A much larger clone lies a single base off, so this may be a read error. CDR3 in amino acids: CSGGGQGGYAKNIQYF. The DNA for the CDR3 is TGCAGCGGTGGCGGACAGGGGGGGTATGCCAAAAACATTCAGTACTTC. The V and J genes are TRBV29-1 and TRBJ2-4, with TRBD1 identical over 10 bases. In germline, CDR1 is SQVTM, CDR2 ANQGSEA. CDR3 length: 16 amino acids. Unmatched junction bases numbered 10, after V lost 7 bases and J lost 1 base.

The chain recombines TRBV30 with TRBJ1-2; D is undetermined. The V end was cut by 0 bases, the J end by 4 bases, with 18 bases between. CDR1 and CDR2 from the germline V gene are GTSNPN and SVGIG (reference sequence). The CDR3 has 16 amino acids. CDR3 sequence: CAWSVPVMGETYGYTF. In DNA form, the CDR3 reads TGTGCCTGGAGTGTACCTGTAATGGGAGAAACCTATGGCTACACCTTC.

This sequence joins TRBV25-1 and TRBJ2-7, with 12 positions matching TRBD2. This CDR3 contains 17 residues. CDR1 is MGHDK and CDR2 is SYGVNS in the germline V gene. V trimming: 2 bases; J trimming: 0 bases; junction bases outside the gene matches: 5. The chain's CDR3 is CASSEPLAGGLSYEQYF. DNA for the CDR3: TGTGCCAGCAGTGAACCACTAGCGGGAGGTCTCTCCTACGAGCAGTACTTC.

This clone was detected ten times or more. The chain combines TRBV29-1 with TRBJ2-5; D remains ambiguous. V dropped 6 bases and J dropped 6 bases, with 23 bases sitting between them. The CDR3 loop spans 15 amino acids. The V gene's germline CDR1 is SQVTM and CDR2 ANQGSEA. The DNA for the CDR3 is TGCAGCGTGGGCCGGCCCCCGCCCTTTCATCAGACCCAGTACTTC. It specifies CSVGRPPPFHQTQYF.

There are a few counts of this clone. The chain carries TRBV7-2 and TRBJ2-7, with TRBD1 matching 9 bases. CDR1 is SGHTA, CDR2 FQGNSA, per germline. J lost 3 bases, V lost 6 bases, and 6 bases had no gene match. This CDR3 contains 14 residues. CDR3 coding DNA: TGTGCCAGCAGAGATACAGGGGGCAGCTACGAGCAGTACTTC. Its protein is CASRDTGGSYEQYF.

The J gene is TRBJ2-2, the V gene TRBV5-1; no reliable D call. Trimming took 3 bases from V and 6 from J, leaving 9 bases between them. The CDR3 totals 13 residues. CDR1 and CDR2 from the germline V gene are SGHRS and YFSETQ. CDR3 residues: CASSSGPSGELFF. For the CDR3, the DNA is TGCGCCAGCAGCTCCGGCCCGTCCGGGGAGCTGTTTTTT.

This clone was seen repeatedly, ten times or more. J is TRBJ1-3 and V is TRBV5-1, with D perhaps TRBD1 (5 bases). V lost 4 bases, J lost 4 bases, and 18 bases lay in between. Germline assignment: CDR1 SGHRS and CDR2 YFSETQ. CDR3 length: 16 amino acids. As DNA, the CDR3 is TGCGCCAGCAGCCTTGGAGTAGGGGCGCGCGGAAACACCATATATTTT. This sequence encodes CASSLGVGARGNTIYF.

This clone was seen a handful of times. This rearrangement joins TRBV11-2 to TRBJ2-7, with D tentatively TRBD2 (6 bases). V was shortened by 4 bases and J by 2 bases, with 24 bases between the two germline ends. Looked up from germline, CDR1 is SGHAT and CDR2 is FQNNGV. The CDR3 extends over 18 amino acids. CDR3 in amino acids: CASSSGGWGQRSPYEQYF. Here the CDR3 DNA reads TGTGCCAGCAGCTCCGGAGGGTGGGGTCAGAGGTCGCCCTACGAGCAGTACTTC.

V usage is TRBV15 and J usage is TRBJ1-2; D uncertain. The CDR3 covers 13 residues. With 4 bases removed from V and 6 bases from J, the gap between germline ends came to 12 bases. Germline V lookup: CDR1 LNHNV, CDR2 YYDKDF (reference sequence). The CDR3 is CATSIGRGDGYTF. The CDR3 bases are TGTGCCACCAGCATAGGAAGAGGTGATGGCTACACCTTC.

The rearrangement links TRBV7-3 to TRBJ2-1, with TRBD2 matching 10 bases. J gave up 10 bases and V 6 bases, and 15 bases lay outside the gene matches. This CDR3 is built from 16 residues. The germline V gene encodes CDR1 SGHTA and CDR2 FQGTGA. CDR3 protein: CASSDRTSGPWREQFF. CDR3 DNA sequence: TGTGCCAGCAGTGACCGGACTAGCGGACCCTGGCGGGAGCAGTTCTTC.

This clone was found many times. This rearrangement joins TRBV7-2 to TRBJ1-5; D gene ambiguous. V was cut by 5 bases and J by 0 bases, with 20 bases left in between. There are 18 residues in the CDR3. CDR1 is SGHTA and CDR2 is FQGNSA in the germline V gene. Here the CDR3 reads CASSPGWRGLDSNQPQHF. For the CDR3, the DNA is TGTGCCAGCAGCCCCGGTTGGCGGGGTCTAGATAGCAATCAGCCCCAGCATTTT.

J is TRBJ2-1 and V is TRBV14; 7 bases agree with TRBD2. The germline CDR1 and CDR2 sequences are SGHDN and FVKESK. The CDR3 spans 18 residues. Losses at the gene ends were 0 bases for V and 14 bases for J; bases not matched to a gene: 22. In nucleotides, the CDR3 is TGTGCCAGCAGCCAAGAGGTTCGGGCTAGCGGAAAACCCTCGGAGAAGTTCTTC. Protein sequence: CASSQEVRASGKPSEKFF.

The chain joins TRBV30 to TRBJ2-3, with D tentatively TRBD2 (6 bases). Looked up from germline, CDR1 is GTSNPN and CDR2 is SVGIG (reference sequence). V dropped 5 bases and J dropped 0 bases, with 12 bases sitting between them. The CDR3 is made up of 14 amino acids. The chain's CDR3 is CAWGTGMSTDTQYF. The CDR3 bases are TGTGCCTGGGGGACTGGGATGAGCACAGATACGCAGTATTTT.

The chain uses TRBV20-1 and TRBJ2-3; possibly TRBD2 for D (6 bases). Trimming removed 8 bases at V and 3 bases at J, with 9 bases between. The CDR3 contains 11 residues. CDR1 is DFQATT and CDR2 is SNEGSKA in the germline V gene (reference sequence). As DNA, the CDR3 is TGCAGTAGACTAGTAACAGATACGCAGTATTTT. It translates to CSRLVTDTQYF.

This clone was observed a few times. The chain is built from TRBV5-6 and TRBJ2-7, with D unresolved. The CDR3 consists of 13 residues. Germline CDR1 reads SGHDT; CDR2 reads YYEEEE. Deletions cut 4 bases from V and 5 bases from J, with 13 bases between. The CDR3 nucleotides are TGTGCCAGCAGCCCCCTCCGTTCGCACGAGCAGTACTTC. Translating gives CASSPLRSHEQYF. The full variable domain, with the rest looked up from reference TRBV5-6 and TRBJ2-7, is DAGVTQSPTHLIKTRGQQVTLRCSPKSGHDTVSWYQQALGQGPQFIFQYYEEEERQRGNFPDRFSGHQFPNYSSELNVNALLLGDSALYLCASSPLRSHEQYFGPGTRLTVT.

This clone was detected a few times. The chain is built from TRBV19 and TRBJ2-1; no firm D call. V lost 6 bases to trimming and J lost 4 bases, with 4 bases between them. The CDR3 contains 11 residues. Germline V lookup: CDR1 LNHDA, CDR2 SQIVND (reference sequence). CDR3 amino acids: CASSRYNEQFF. The CDR3, as DNA: TGTGCCAGTAGCAGATACAATGAGCAGTTCTTC.

This clone has just a few counts. As DNA, the CDR3 is TGTGCCTGGGGGCTAGCGGGAGGCGGCACAGATACGCAGTATTTT. This codes for CAWGLAGGGTDTQYF. The chain carries TRBV2 and TRBJ2-3, with 11 bases identical to TRBD2. Germline-derived CDR1 and CDR2 are SNHLY and FYNNEI. Unmatched junction bases numbered 8, after V lost 11 bases and J lost 1 base. The CDR3 is made up of 15 amino acids.

The DNA for the CDR3 is TGTGCCAGCAGCTTACGAATAGCGGGAGGGGCCGAGACCCAGTACTTC. Translating it yields CASSLRIAGGAETQYF. The chain employs TRBV7-9 and TRBJ2-5; 11 bases line up with TRBD2. The CDR3 is made up of 16 amino acids. Germline assignment: CDR1 SEHNR and CDR2 FQNEAQ (reference sequence). V was pared by 2 bases and J by 5 bases, with 7 bases of the junction left unmatched.

This clone was observed a few times. The J gene is TRBJ2-1, the V gene TRBV9, with a weak D call TRBD2 (6 bases). The germline V gene has CDR1 SGDLS and CDR2 YYNGEE. Trimming shortened V by 4 bases and J by 2 bases, and 16 bases separated the two germline ends. The CDR3 contains 16 residues. CDR3 nucleotides: TGTGCCAGCAGCTCCTCGGGCGGGACCACCTACAATGAGCAGTTCTTC. This translates into CASSSSGGTTYNEQFF.

This clone has more than one count but fewer than ten. The chain couples TRBV15 to TRBJ2-7, with D maybe TRBD1 (6 bases). This CDR3 has 14 amino acids. Germline V lookup: CDR1 LNHNV, CDR2 YYDKDF (reference sequence). With 1 base removed from V and 2 bases from J, the gap between germline ends came to 9 bases. The CDR3 DNA reads TGTGCCACCAGCAGAGTAGGGGGAACCTACGAGCAGTACTTC. Translated, it gives CATSRVGGTYEQYF.